The TCR beta chain described here comes from a study of shared clonotypes between healthy human individuals. Each donor was a Caucasian adult residing in Nashville, Tennessee. The repertoire was sequenced with immunoSEQ multiplex PCR; TCRdb's copy has only in-frame clones and lacks some. The repertoire consists of about 960,000 clones, with less than 85% occurring once and the leading ten covering nearly 1.5%. The V end was cut by 6 bases, the J end by 1 base, with 12 bases between. Germline CDR1 and CDR2: SNHLY and FYNNEI. The CDR3 length is 14 residues. The chain has TRBV2 and TRBJ1-1, with D maybe TRBD1 (5 bases). The sequence derives from a man between 18 and 35 years old in good health. The sequenced sample was memory CD4+ T cells sorted from blood. Documented subset: CD45RA-negative fraction. CDR3 amino acids: CASSLGRENTEAFF. The CDR3 coding sequence is TGTGCCAGCAGCCTGGGGCGGGAGAACACTGAAGCTTTCTTT.